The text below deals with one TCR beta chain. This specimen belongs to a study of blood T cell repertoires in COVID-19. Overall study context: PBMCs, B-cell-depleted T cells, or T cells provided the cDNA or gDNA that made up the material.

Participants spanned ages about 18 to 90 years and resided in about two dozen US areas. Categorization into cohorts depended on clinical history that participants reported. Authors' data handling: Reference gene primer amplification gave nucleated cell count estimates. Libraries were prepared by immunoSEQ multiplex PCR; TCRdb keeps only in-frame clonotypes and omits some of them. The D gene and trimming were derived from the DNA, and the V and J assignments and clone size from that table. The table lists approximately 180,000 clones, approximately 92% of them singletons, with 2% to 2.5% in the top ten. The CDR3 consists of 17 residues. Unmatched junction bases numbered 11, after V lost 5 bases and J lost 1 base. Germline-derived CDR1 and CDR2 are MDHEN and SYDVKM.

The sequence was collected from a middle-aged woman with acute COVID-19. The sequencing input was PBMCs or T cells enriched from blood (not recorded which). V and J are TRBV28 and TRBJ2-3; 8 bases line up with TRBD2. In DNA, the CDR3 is TGTGCCAGCAGTCCCCTTGGACTAGCTGAGGGCACAGATACGCAGTATTTT. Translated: CASSPLGLAEGTDTQYF.